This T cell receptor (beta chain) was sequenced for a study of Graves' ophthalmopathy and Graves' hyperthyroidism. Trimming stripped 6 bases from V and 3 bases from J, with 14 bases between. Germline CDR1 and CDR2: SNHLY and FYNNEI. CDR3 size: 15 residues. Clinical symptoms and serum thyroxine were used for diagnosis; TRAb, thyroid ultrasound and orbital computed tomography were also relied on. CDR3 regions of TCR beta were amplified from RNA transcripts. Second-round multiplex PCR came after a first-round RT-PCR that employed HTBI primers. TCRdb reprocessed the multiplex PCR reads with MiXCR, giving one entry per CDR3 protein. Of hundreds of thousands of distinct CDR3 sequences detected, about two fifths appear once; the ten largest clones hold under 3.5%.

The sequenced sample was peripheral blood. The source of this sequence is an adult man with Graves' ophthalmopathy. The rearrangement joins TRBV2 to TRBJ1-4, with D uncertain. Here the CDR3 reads CASSVVGGPNEKLFF. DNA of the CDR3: TGTGCCAGCAGCGTGGTGGGAGGACCTAATGAAAAACTGTTTTTT.